Following are 12 T cell receptor beta chains from one sample sequenced in a study of blood T cell repertoires in COVID-19. The protocol was immunoSEQ multiplex PCR, while the TCRdb copy is restricted to in-frame clones and leaves out a portion. The table lists roughly 140,000 clones, 80% to 90% of them singletons. Source material: peripheral blood. Every receptor here comes from a woman aged 55-69 years with active COVID-19.

The chain uses TRBV18 and TRBJ1-4; 7 bases are a match to TRBD1. Losses at the gene ends were 2 bases for V and 0 bases for J; bases not matched to a gene: 3. Germline V lookup: CDR1 KGHSH, CDR2 LQKENI. The CDR3 length is 16 residues. The DNA of the CDR3 is TGTGCCAGCTCACCAAGGCAGGGGGCAACTAATGAAAAACTGTTTTTT. Residues: CASSPRQGATNEKLFF.

This chain links TRBV5-1 with TRBJ2-1, with 8 nucleotides matching TRBD2. The CDR3 contains 13 residues. The V gene end was trimmed by 6 bases and the J gene end by 10 bases; junction bases not matched to a gene: 9. The germline gives CDR1 SGHRS, CDR2 YFSETQ. CDR3 loop: CASTSGRDREQFF. In DNA form, the CDR3 reads TGCGCCAGCACGAGCGGGAGAGACAGGGAGCAGTTCTTC.

This clone was counted a single time. The V gene is TRBV28, the J gene TRBJ2-5; TRBD2 matches 10 bases. The ends lost 5 bases at V and 4 bases at J; junction bases unmatched: 13. Germline assignment: CDR1 MDHEN and CDR2 SYDVKM. The CDR3 totals 17 residues. Written as DNA, the CDR3 is TGTGCCAGCAGTAGGAGACTAGCGGGCGCCAGGATAGAGACCCAGTACTTC. Protein sequence: CASSRRLAGARIETQYF.

This rearrangement joins TRBV5-1 to TRBJ2-7; the D gene is possibly TRBD1 (6 bases). The V gene's germline CDR1 is SGHRS and CDR2 YFSETQ. The CDR3 runs to 18 residues. Trimming left V 0 bases short and J 1 base short, with 20 bases between. CDR3 amino acids: CASSLGTLLGAVSYEQYF. Written as DNA, the CDR3 is TGCGCCAGCAGCTTGGGGACTTTACTGGGGGCTGTTTCCTACGAGCAGTACTTC.

The genes are TRBV30 and TRBJ2-7; 8 bases agree with TRBD2. V lost 5 bases, J lost 3 bases, and 6 bases stayed unmatched. The CDR3 length is 13 residues. Germline V lookup: CDR1 GTSNPN, CDR2 SVGIG (reference sequence). CDR3 nucleotide sequence: TGTGCCTGGGCAGCGGGAGTAGGCTACGAGCAGTACTTC. Its translation is CAWAAGVGYEQYF.

V usage is TRBV7-9 and J usage is TRBJ2-7; D gene unclear. This CDR3 contains 14 residues. Trimming shortened V by 0 bases and J by 2 bases, and 8 bases separated the two germline ends. Germline V CDR1 and CDR2: SEHNR, FQNEAQ (reference sequence). The CDR3 is CASSLAPHTYEQYF. CDR3 DNA: TGTGCCAGCAGCTTAGCGCCCCACACCTACGAGCAGTACTTC.

This clone was detected only a few times. This chain links TRBV7-9 with TRBJ2-7; TRBD2 matches at 13 bases. The CDR3 spans 15 residues. CDR1 is SEHNR and CDR2 is FQNEAQ in the germline V gene (reference sequence). Unmatched junction bases numbered 3, after V lost 5 bases and J lost 2 bases. The CDR3 loop reads CASSTLAGGTYEQYF. The CDR3 bases are TGTGCCAGCAGCACACTAGCGGGAGGGACCTACGAGCAGTACTTC.

The chain employs TRBV5-1 and TRBJ2-2; 8 nucleotides line up with TRBD2. From germline, CDR1 is SGHRS and CDR2 YFSETQ. This CDR3 is 17 amino acids long. The trim removed 4 bases at V and 0 bases at J, leaving 8 bases unmatched. The CDR3 DNA reads TGCGCCAGCAGCGGGAGGGCTAGCGGGTCGAACACCGGGGAGCTGTTTTTT. Translated: CASSGRASGSNTGELFF.

The chain uses TRBV27 and TRBJ2-5; 8 nucleotides align to TRBD2. Germline V lookup: CDR1 MNHEY, CDR2 SMNVEV (reference sequence). CDR3 length: 15 amino acids. V gave up 5 bases and J gave up 5 bases; unmatched junction bases: 10. The CDR3 DNA follows: TGTGCCAGCAGTGCCCGGGGGGGATGGGGGGAGACCCAGTACTTC. The encoded protein is CASSARGGWGETQYF.

V and J are TRBV28 and TRBJ2-7; 9 nucleotides match TRBD2. Trimming cost V 5 bases and J 2 bases; bases outside gene matches: 13. The CDR3 runs to 17 residues. CDR1 and CDR2 (germline): MDHEN, SYDVKM. The CDR3 is CASSPFSWTSEAYEQYF. The CDR3 DNA reads as TGTGCCAGCAGTCCCTTCTCATGGACTAGCGAAGCCTACGAGCAGTACTTC. The entire variable domain, with the rest obtained from reference TRBV28 and TRBJ2-7, is as follows: DVKVTQSSRYLVKRTGEKVFLECVQDMDHENMFWYRQDPGLGLRLIYFSYDVKMKEKGDIPEGYSVSREKKERFSLILESASTNQTSMYLCASSPFSWTSEAYEQYFGPGTRLTVT.

This clone was observed a few times. J is TRBJ1-5 and V is TRBV7-9; 10 bases align to TRBD1. Germline lookup yields CDR1 SEHNR and CDR2 FQNEAQ (reference sequence). The CDR3 length is 15 residues. V trimming: 4 bases; J trimming: 4 bases; junction bases outside the gene matches: 4. The CDR3 is CASSYGTGANQPQHF. The CDR3 bases are TGTGCCAGCAGCTATGGGACAGGGGCGAATCAGCCCCAGCATTTT. Drawing the rest from reference TRBV7-9 and TRBJ1-5, the complete variable domain is DTGVSQNPRHKITKRGQNVTFRCDPISEHNRLYWYRQTLGQGPEFLTYFQNEAQLEKSRLLSDRFSAERPKGSFSTLEIQRTEQGDSAMYLCASSYGTGANQPQHFGDGTRLSIL.

V gene TRBV15 combines with J gene TRBJ2-5, with a possible D match to TRBD1 (6 bases). The V end lost 1 base, the J end lost 5 bases, and 17 bases lay between the germline ends. CDR1 and CDR2 (germline): LNHNV, YYDKDF (reference sequence). This CDR3 spans 16 amino acids. The CDR3 loop is CATSRAGRGFIETQYF. In DNA, the CDR3 is TGTGCCACCAGCAGAGCTGGCAGGGGATTCATCGAGACCCAGTACTTC.